What follows describes a single T cell receptor (beta chain). The length of the CDR3 is 18 residues. With 4 bases clipped from V and 5 bases from J, the junction kept 16 bases outside the gene matches. Germline V gene sequence: CDR1 ENHRY, CDR2 SYGVKD. These data are taken from a study of blood T cell repertoires in COVID-19. Here immunoSEQ multiplex PCR was the method, and the copy in TCRdb shows in-frame clones only, minus some. The sample contains approximately 75,000 clones, 75% to 85% of which appear only once. The receptor was isolated from a woman aged 45-65 years with acute or convalescent COVID-19. The V call is TRBV10-3, the J call TRBJ2-3; 9 positions agree with TRBD2. The sample was peripheral blood. The CDR3 region has the DNA TGTGCCATCAGTGGAGCCGGCGGGGGGGCCAGATATGGAGATACGCAGTATTTT. Translating it yields CAISGAGGGARYGDTQYF.